What follows is one T cell receptor (beta chain) and its context. Judged by its sample share, this clonotype qualifies as medium-sized (0.01 to 0.1%). Its specific antigen is unknown. The input lacks base qualities; no much larger clone sits a single base away. The germline V gene encodes CDR1 SGDLS and CDR2 YYNGEE. The CDR3 has 16 amino acids, counting the end cysteine and phenylalanine. Only the CDR3 DNA is retained, 48 bases long and in frame from the first base. Ends trimmed: V by 4 bases, J by 1 base; bases unmatched to a gene: 4. These data are taken from a study of breast tumors, draining lymph nodes, adjacent tissues (dated by TCRdb to 2016 to 2017). About the full investigation: The study compared TCR beta repertoires across tumor, adjacent nontumor tissue and axillary lymph nodes from breast cancer patients. In human breast cancer, the study set out to assess how tumor, surrounding tissue and draining lymph node repertoires relate to one another and whether T cells might be exchanged between them.

Sequencing used an Illumina HiSeq 2000. Multiplex PCR amplification was used to generate the TCR beta chain libraries. High-throughput sequencing was used to analyze the amplified TCR beta chain products. TCRdb reworked the public reads: Q25 trimming with fastp, MiXCR clone assembly, productive beta chains retained. Every entry covers one CDR3 protein and lists the most common genes and DNA from its rows. This sample gives tens of thousands of distinct CDR3 sequences in total; roughly 58% of them show up just once. Of the sample, around 15% falls within the top ten clones. On the study overall, not on this receptor specifically: The study presented the conclusion that tumor T cells originate in lymph nodes as consistent with a hypothesis, not as something directly demonstrated. T-cell repertoire diversity in tumors was found to be lower than in lymph nodes but higher than in nontumor tissue, and preferential V and J gene usage was observed. The data were judged consistent with most tumor T cells deriving from the lymph node and then expanding within tumor tissue. In luminal-like breast cancer, tumor and nontumor tissue repertoires resembled each other significantly more than in basal-like breast cancer.

The chain employs TRBV9 and TRBJ2-3; 12 bases in the junction line up with TRBD2. This receptor was taken from a female donor with breast cancer. Some clones in this sample may be carry-over from other donors' samples. Material for sequencing was breast tumor tissue. The CDR3 protein is CASSPRLAGGTDTQYF. The nucleotide sequence reads TGTGCCAGCAGCCCCCGACTAGCGGGGGGCACAGATACGCAGTATTTT.